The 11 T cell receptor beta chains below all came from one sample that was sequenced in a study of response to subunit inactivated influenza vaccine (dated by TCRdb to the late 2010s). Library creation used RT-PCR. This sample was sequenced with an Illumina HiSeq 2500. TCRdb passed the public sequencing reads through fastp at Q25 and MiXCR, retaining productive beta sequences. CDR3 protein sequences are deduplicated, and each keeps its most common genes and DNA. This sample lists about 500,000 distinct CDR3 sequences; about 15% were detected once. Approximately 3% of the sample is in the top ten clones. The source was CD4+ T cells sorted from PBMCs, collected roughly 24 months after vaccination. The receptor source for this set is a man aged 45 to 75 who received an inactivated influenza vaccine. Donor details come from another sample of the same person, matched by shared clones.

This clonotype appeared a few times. The CDR3 protein is CSATGPGGRDQPQHF. The CDR3 DNA is TGCAGTGCAACCGGCCCGGGCGGCCGGGATCAGCCCCAGCATTTT. This rearrangement joins TRBV20-1 to TRBJ1-5; D not certain. Germline V gene data show CDR1 as DFQATT and CDR2 as SNEGSKA (reference sequence). This CDR3 comprises 15 residues. The V end lost 6 bases, the J end lost 5 bases, and 20 bases lay between the germline ends.

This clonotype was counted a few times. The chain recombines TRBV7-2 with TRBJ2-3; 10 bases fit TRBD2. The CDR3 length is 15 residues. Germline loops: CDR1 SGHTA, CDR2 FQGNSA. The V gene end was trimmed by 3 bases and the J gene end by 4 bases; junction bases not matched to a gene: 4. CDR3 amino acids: CASSFVAGGADTQYF. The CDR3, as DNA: TGTGCCAGCAGCTTTGTAGCGGGAGGTGCAGATACGCAGTATTTT.

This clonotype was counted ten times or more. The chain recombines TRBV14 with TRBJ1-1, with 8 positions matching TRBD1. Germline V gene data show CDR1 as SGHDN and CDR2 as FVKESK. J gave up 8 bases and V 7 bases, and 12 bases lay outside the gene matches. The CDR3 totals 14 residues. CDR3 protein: CASNRQGPRSEAFF. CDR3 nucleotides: TGTGCCAGCAATCGACAGGGGCCCCGCTCCGAAGCTTTCTTT.

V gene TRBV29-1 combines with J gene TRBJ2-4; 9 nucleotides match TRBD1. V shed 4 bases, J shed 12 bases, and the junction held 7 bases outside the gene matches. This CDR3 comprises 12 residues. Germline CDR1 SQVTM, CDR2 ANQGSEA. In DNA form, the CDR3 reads TGCAGCGTTGGGGACAGGGAATCCACTCAGTACTTC. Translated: CSVGDRESTQYF.

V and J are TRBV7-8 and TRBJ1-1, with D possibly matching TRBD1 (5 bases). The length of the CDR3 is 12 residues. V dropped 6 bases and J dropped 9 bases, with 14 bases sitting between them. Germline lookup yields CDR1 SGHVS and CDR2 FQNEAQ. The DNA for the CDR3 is TGTGCCAGCAGGGGCAGGGAGCTTAAAGCTTTCTTT. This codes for CASRGRELKAFF.

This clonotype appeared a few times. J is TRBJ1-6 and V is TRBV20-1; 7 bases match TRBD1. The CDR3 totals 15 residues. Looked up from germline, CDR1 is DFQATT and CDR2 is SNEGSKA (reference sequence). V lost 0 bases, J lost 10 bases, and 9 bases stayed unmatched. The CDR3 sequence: CSARDGDRDDSPLHF. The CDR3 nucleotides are TGCAGTGCTAGAGATGGAGACAGGGACGACTCACCCCTCCACTTT.

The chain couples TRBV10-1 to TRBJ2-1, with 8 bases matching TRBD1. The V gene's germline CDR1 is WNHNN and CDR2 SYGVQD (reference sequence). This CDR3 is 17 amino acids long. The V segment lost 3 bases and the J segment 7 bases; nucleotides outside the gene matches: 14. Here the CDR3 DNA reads TGCGCCAGCAGTGATTTGGGGAAGACAGGGGTCCGAAATGAGCAGTTCTTC. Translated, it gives CASSDLGKTGVRNEQFF.

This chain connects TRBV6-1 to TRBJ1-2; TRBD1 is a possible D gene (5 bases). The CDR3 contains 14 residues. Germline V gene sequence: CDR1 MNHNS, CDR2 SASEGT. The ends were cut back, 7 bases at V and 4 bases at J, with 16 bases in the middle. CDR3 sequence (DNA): TGTGCCAGCACCAGGACATCCAATTTCTATGGCTACACCTTC. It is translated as CASTRTSNFYGYTF.

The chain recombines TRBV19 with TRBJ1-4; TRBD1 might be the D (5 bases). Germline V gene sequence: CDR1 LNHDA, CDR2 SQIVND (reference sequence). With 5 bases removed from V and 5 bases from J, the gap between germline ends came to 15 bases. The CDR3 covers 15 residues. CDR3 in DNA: TGTGCCAGTAGTGCCCCCGGGACGACAAATGAAAAACTGTTTTTT. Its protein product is CASSAPGTTNEKLFF.

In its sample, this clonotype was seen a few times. The CDR3 sequence is CSAYGGGLTDTQYF. The CDR3 coding sequence is TGCAGTGCTTATGGTGGGGGCTTGACAGATACGCAGTATTTT. The chain couples TRBV20-1 to TRBJ2-3, with D tentatively TRBD1 (6 bases). V gave up 5 bases and J gave up 3 bases, with 15 bases separating them. This CDR3 has 14 residues. Germline V gene data show CDR1 as DFQATT and CDR2 as SNEGSKA (reference sequence).

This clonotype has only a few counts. The CDR3 sequence: CASSSETDYNEQFF. CDR3 coding DNA: TGCGCCAGCAGCTCAGAAACGGATTACAATGAGCAGTTCTTC. The genes are TRBV4-1 and TRBJ2-1; no clear D. The V gene's germline CDR1 is MGHRA and CDR2 YSYEKL. Deletions cut 5 bases from V and 4 bases from J, with 12 bases between. This CDR3 spans 14 amino acids.